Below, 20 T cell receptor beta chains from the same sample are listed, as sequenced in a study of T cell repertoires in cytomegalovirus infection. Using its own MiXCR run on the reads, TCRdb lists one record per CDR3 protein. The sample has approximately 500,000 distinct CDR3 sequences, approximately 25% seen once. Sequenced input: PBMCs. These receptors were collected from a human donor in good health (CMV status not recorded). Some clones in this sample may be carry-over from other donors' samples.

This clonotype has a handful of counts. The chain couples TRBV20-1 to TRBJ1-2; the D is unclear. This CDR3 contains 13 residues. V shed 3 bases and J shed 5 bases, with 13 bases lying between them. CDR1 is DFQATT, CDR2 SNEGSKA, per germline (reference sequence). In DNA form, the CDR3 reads TGCAGTGCTAGCCCGGGTCGTGATTATGGCTACACCTTC. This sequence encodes CSASPGRDYGYTF.

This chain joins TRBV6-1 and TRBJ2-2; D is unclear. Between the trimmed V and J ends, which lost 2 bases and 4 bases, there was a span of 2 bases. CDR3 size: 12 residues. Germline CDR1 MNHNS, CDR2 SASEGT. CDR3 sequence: CASSESTGELFF. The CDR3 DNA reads TGTGCCAGCAGTGAAAGCACCGGGGAGCTGTTTTTT.

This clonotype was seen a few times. CDR3 nucleotide sequence: TGTGCCAGCAGTTTATTATTTGGGGGGGGGCCCCAGCATTTT. It yields the protein CASSLLFGGGPQHF. This sequence joins TRBV12-3 or TRBV12-4 and TRBJ1-5, with a possible D match to TRBD1 (5 bases). With 2 bases removed from V and 9 bases from J, the gap between germline ends came to 14 bases. The CDR3 spans 14 residues.

The CDR3 nucleotides read TGCGCCAGCAGCCAAATGGGACTAGCGCAGTTCTTC. Residues: CASSQMGLAQFF. This chain uses TRBV4-1 with TRBJ2-1; 9 bases are shared with TRBD2. CDR1 is MGHRA, CDR2 YSYEKL, per germline. J lost 12 bases, V lost 2 bases, and 2 bases had no gene match. The CDR3 is made up of 12 amino acids.

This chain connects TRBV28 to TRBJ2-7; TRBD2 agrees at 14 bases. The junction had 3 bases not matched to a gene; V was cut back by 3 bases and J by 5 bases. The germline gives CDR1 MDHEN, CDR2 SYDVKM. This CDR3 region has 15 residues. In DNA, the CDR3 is TGTGCCAGCAGTTTCGTGGGACTAGCGGGGGACGAGCAGTACTTC. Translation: CASSFVGLAGDEQYF.

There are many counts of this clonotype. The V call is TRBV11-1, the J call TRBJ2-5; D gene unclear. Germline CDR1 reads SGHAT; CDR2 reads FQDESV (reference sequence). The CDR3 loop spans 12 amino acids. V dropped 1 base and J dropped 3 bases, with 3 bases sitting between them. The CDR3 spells CASSLDEETQYF. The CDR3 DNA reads TGTGCCAGCAGCTTAGACGAAGAGACCCAGTACTTC.

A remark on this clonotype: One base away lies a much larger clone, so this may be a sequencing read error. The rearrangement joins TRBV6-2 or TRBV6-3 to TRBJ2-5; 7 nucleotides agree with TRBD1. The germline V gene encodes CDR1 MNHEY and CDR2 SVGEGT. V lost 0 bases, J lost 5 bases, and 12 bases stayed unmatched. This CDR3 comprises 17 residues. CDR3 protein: CASSYSTTGQGVETQYF. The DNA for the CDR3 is TGTGCCAGCAGTTACTCGACAACTGGGCAGGGGGTGGAGACCCAGTACTTC.

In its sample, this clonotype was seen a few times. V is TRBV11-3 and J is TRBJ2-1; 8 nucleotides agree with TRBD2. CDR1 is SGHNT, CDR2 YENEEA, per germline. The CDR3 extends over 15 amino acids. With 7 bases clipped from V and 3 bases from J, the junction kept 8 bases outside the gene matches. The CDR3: CASTNRGGSYNEQFF. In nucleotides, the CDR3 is TGTGCCAGCACTAACCGGGGGGGAAGCTACAATGAGCAGTTCTTC.

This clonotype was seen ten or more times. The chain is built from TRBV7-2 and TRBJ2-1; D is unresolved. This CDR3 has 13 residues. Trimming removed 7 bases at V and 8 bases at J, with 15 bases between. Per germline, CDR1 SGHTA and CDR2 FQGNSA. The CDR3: CASKPWGGDEQFF. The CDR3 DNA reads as TGTGCCAGCAAGCCGTGGGGTGGTGATGAGCAGTTCTTC. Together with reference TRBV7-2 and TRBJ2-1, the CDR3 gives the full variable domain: GAGVSQSPSNKVTEKGKDVELRCDPISGHTALYWYRQSLGQGLEFLIYFQGNSAPDKSGLPSDRFSAERTGGSVSTLTIQRTQQEDSAVYLCASKPWGGDEQFFGPGTRLTVL.

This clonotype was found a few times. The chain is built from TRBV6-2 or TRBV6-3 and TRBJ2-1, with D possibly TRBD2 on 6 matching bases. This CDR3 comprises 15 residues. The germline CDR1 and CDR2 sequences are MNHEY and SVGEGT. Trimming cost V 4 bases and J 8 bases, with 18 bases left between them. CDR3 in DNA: TGTGCCAGCAGTTCTCTCCTAGCGCCCATGGATGAGCAGTTCTTC. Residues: CASSSLLAPMDEQFF.

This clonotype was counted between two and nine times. The CDR3 sequence is CASSLGRVGAQHF. The DNA for the CDR3 is TGTGCCAGCAGCTTAGGCAGGGTCGGAGCCCAGCATTTT. J is TRBJ1-5 and V is TRBV7-6; D is possibly TRBD1 (5 bases). Germline V gene lookup returns CDR1 SGHVS and CDR2 FNYEAQ. The length of the CDR3 is 13 residues. Deletions cut 1 base from V and 11 bases from J, with 12 bases between.

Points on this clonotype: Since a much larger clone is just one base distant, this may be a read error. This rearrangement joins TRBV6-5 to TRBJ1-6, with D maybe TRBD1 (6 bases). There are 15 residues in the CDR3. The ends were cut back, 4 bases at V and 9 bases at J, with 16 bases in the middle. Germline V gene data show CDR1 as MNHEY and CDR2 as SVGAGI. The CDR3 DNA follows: TGTGCCAGCAGTTTGGCCATACAGGGAAGTTCACCCCTCCACTTT. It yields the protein CASSLAIQGSSPLHF.

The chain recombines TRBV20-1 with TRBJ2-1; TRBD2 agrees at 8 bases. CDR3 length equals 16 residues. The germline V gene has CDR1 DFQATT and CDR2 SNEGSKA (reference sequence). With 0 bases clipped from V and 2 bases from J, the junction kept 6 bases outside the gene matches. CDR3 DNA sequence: TGCAGTGCTAGAGAGGGAATCGGGGGGGCCTACAATGAGCAGTTCTTC. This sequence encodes CSAREGIGGAYNEQFF.

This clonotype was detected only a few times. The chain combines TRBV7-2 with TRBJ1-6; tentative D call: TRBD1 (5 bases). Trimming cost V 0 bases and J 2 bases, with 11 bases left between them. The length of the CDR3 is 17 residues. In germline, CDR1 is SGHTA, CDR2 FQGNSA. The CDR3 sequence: CASSLAGGGAYNSPLHF. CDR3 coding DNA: TGTGCCAGCAGCTTAGCGGGAGGAGGGGCCTATAATTCACCCCTCCACTTT.

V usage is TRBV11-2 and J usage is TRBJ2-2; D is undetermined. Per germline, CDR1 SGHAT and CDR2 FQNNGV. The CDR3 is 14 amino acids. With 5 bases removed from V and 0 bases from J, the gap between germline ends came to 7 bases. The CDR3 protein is CASSQTTNTGELFF. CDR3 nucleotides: TGTGCCAGCAGCCAGACAACGAACACCGGGGAGCTGTTTTTT.

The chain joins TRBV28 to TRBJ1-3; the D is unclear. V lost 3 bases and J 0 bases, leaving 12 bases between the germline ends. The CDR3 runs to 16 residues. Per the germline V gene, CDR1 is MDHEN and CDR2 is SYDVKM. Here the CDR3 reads CASSFVSRFSGNTIYF. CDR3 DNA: TGTGCCAGCAGTTTCGTCAGTAGGTTCTCTGGAAACACCATATATTTT. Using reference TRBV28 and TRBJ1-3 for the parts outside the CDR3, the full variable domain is DVKVTQSSRYLVKRTGEKVFLECVQDMDHENMFWYRQDPGLGLRLIYFSYDVKMKEKGDIPEGYSVSREKKERFSLILESASTNQTSMYLCASSFVSRFSGNTIYFGEGSWLTVV.

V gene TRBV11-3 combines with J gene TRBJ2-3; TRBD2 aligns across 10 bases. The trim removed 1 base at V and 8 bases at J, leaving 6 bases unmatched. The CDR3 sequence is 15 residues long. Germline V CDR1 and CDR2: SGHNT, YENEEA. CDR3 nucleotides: TGTGCCAGCAGCTTAGTCAGCGGGGGGGGCTCTACGCAGTATTTT. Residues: CASSLVSGGGSTQYF.

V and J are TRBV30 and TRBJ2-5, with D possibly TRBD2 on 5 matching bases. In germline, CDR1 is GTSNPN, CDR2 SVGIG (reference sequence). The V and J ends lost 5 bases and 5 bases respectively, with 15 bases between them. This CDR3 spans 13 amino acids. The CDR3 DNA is TGTGCCTGGGCCCCGGGAAGCGAGGAGACCCAGTACTTC. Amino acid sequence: CAWAPGSEETQYF.

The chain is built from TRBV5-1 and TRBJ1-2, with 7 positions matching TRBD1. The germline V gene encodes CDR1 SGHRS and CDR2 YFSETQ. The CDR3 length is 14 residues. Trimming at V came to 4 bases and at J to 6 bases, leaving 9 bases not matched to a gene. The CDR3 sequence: CASSRGTEGDGYTF. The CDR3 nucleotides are TGCGCCAGCAGCCGGGGGACAGAGGGAGATGGCTACACCTTC.

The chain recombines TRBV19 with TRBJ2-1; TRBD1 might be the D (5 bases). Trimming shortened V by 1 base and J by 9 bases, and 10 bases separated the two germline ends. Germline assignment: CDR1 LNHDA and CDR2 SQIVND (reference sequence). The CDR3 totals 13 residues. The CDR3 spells CASSIVGQGEQFF. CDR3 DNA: TGTGCCAGTAGTATAGTCGGGCAGGGTGAGCAGTTCTTC.